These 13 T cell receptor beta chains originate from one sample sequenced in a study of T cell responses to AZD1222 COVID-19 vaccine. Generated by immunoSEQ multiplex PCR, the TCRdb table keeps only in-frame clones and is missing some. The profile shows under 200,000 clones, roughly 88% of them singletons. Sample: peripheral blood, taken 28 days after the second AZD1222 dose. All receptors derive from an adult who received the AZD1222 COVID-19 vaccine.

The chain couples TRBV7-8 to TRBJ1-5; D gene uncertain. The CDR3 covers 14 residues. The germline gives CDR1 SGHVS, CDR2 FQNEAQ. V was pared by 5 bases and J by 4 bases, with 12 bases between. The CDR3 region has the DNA TGTGCCAGCAGCCCAATAAGCTATAATCAGCCCCAGCATTTT. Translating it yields CASSPISYNQPQHF.

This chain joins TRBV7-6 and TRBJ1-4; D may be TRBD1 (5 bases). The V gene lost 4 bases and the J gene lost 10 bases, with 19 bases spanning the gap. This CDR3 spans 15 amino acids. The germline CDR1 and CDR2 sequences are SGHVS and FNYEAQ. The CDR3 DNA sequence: TGTGCCAGCAGCTCCAACGTGGTTGGCGGGGGAAAACTGTTTTTT. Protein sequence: CASSSNVVGGGKLFF.

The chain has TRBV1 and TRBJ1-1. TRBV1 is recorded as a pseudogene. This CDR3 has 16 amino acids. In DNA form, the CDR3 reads TGCACCAGCAGCCAAGATCATCCAGGGAGGAACACTGAAGCTTTCTTT. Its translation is CTSSQDHPGRNTEAFF.

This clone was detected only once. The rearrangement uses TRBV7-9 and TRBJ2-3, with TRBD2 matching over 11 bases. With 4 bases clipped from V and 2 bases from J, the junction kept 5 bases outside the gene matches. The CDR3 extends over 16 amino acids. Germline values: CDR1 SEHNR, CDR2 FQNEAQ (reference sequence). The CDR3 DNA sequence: TGTGCCAGCAGCTCCGCTAGCGGGGGGTTCACAGATACGCAGTATTTT. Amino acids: CASSSASGGFTDTQYF.

In DNA, the CDR3 is TGTGCCAGCAGTTACGGCGGGGGGGCTTTTGATACGCAGTATTTT. Protein product: CASSYGGGAFDTQYF. The rearrangement links TRBV6-5 to TRBJ2-3, with 9 nucleotides matching TRBD2. Germline V CDR1 and CDR2: MNHEY, SVGAGI. Trimming took 2 bases from V and 6 from J; bases not matched to a gene: 6. There are 15 residues in the CDR3.

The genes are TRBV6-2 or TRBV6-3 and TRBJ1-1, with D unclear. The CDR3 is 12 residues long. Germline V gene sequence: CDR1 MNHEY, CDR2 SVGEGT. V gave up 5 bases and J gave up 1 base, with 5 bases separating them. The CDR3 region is CASSRTNTEAFF. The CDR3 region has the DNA TGTGCCAGCAGTAGGACGAACACTGAAGCTTTCTTT.

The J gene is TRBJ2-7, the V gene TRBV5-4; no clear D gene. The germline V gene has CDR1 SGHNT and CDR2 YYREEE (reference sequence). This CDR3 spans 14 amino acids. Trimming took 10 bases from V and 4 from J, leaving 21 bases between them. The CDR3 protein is CASKGWDDDYEQYF. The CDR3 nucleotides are TGTGCCTCCAAAGGTTGGGATGATGATTACGAGCAGTACTTC. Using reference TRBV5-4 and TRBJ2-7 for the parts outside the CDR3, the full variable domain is ETGVTQSPTHLIKTRGQQVTLRCSSQSGHNTVSWYQQALGQGPQFIFQYYREEENGRGNFPPRFSGLQFPNYSSELNVNALELDDSALYLCASKGWDDDYEQYFGPGTRLTVT.

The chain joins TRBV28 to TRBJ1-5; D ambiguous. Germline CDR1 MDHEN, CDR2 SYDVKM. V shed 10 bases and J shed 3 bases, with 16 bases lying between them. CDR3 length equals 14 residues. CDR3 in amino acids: CATAAGPLNQPQHF. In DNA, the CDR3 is TGTGCCACCGCGGCAGGACCGCTCAATCAGCCCCAGCATTTT. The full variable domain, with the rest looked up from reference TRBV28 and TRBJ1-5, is DVKVTQSSRYLVKRTGEKVFLECVQDMDHENMFWYRQDPGLGLRLIYFSYDVKMKEKGDIPEGYSVSREKKERFSLILESASTNQTSMYLCATAAGPLNQPQHFGDGTRLSIL.

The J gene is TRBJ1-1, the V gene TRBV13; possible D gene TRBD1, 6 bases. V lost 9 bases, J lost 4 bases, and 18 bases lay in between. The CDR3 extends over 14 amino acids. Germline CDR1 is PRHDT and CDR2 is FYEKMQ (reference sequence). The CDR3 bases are TGTGCCAGTAAACCAGTGGGGGCCAGCACTGAAGCTTTCTTT. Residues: CASKPVGASTEAFF. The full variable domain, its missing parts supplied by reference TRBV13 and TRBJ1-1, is AAGVIQSPRHLIKEKRETATLKCYPIPRHDTVYWYQQGPGQDPQFLISFYEKMQSDKGSIPDRFSAQQFSDYHSELNMSSLELGDSALYFCASKPVGASTEAFFGQGTRLTVV.

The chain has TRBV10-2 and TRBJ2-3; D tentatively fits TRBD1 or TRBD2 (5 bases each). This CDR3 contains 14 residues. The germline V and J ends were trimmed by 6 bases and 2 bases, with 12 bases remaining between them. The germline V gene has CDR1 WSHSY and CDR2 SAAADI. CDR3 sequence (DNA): TGCGCCAGCAGCCCGGGACGATTCACAGATACGCAGTATTTT. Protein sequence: CASSPGRFTDTQYF.

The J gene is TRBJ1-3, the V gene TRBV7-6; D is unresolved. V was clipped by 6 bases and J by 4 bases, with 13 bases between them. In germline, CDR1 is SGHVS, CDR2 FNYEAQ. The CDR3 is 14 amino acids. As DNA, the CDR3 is TGTGCCAGCAGTTCCGGTCCCGGCGGAAACACCATATATTTT. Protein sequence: CASSSGPGGNTIYF.

Here the CDR3 reads CASSQRRGSSYEQYF. CDR3 sequence (DNA): TGCGCCAGCAGCCAACGGCGGGGGAGCTCCTACGAGCAGTACTTC. The chain links TRBV4-3 to TRBJ2-7; the match to TRBD2 covers 7 bases. CDR1 LGHNA and CDR2 YSLEER come from the germline V gene. J lost 0 bases, V lost 2 bases, and 4 bases had no gene match. This CDR3 comprises 15 residues.

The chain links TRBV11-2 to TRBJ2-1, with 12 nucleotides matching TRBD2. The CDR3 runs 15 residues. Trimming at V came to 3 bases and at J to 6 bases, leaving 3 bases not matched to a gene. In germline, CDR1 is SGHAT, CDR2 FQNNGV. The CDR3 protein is CASSFGLAGSNEQFF. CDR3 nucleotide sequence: TGTGCCAGCAGCTTTGGACTAGCGGGGTCCAATGAGCAGTTCTTC.